One and the same sample provided the 22 T cell receptor beta chains below, sequenced in a study of blood T cell repertoires in COVID-19. Assay: immunoSEQ multiplex PCR; the TCRdb copy retains only in-frame clones and omits some. Among about 25,000 clones, over 75% were seen once, and the ten largest hold under 20%. Sequencing was performed on peripheral blood. These receptors all come from a woman over 75 with acute or convalescent COVID-19.

V usage is TRBV5-1 and J usage is TRBJ2-3; 7 nucleotides line up with TRBD2. V lost 4 bases, J lost 0 bases, and 11 bases stayed unmatched. The length of the CDR3 is 17 residues. Per the germline V gene, CDR1 is SGHRS and CDR2 is YFSETQ. CDR3 sequence reads: CASSRFSGGSSTDTQYF. As DNA, the CDR3 is TGCGCCAGCAGCCGATTCTCTGGCGGGAGTAGCACAGATACGCAGTATTTT.

This chain joins TRBV10-2 and TRBJ2-7; D is perhaps TRBD2 (6 bases). Trimming cost V 3 bases and J 4 bases, with 10 bases left between them. Looked up from germline, CDR1 is WSHSY and CDR2 is SAAADI. This CDR3 is 13 amino acids long. Written as DNA, the CDR3 is TGCGCCAGCAGTGACCCCGGGACTTACGAGCAGTACTTC. It specifies CASSDPGTYEQYF.

The chain has TRBV2 and TRBJ2-7; 9 bases fit TRBD1. The V segment lost 8 bases and the J segment 1 base; nucleotides outside the gene matches: 6. This CDR3 spans 14 amino acids. From germline, CDR1 is SNHLY and CDR2 FYNNEI. This chain's CDR3 is CASGRTGVSYEQYF. The CDR3 DNA sequence: TGTGCCAGCGGAAGGACAGGGGTTTCCTACGAGCAGTACTTC. Complete variable domain (other parts from reference TRBV2 and TRBJ2-7): EPEVTQTPSHQVTQMGQEVILRCVPISNHLYFYWYRQILGQKVEFLVSFYNNEISEKSEIFDDQFSVERPDGSNFTLKIRSTKLEDSAMYFCASGRTGVSYEQYFGPGTRLTVT.

The chain recombines TRBV6-2 or TRBV6-3 with TRBJ2-5, with unresolved D. Per germline, CDR1 MNHEY and CDR2 SVGEGT. The CDR3 runs to 13 residues. V lost 2 bases and J lost 5, with 9 bases in between. Written as DNA, the CDR3 is TGTGCCAGCAGTTACGGTCTGCAGGAGACCCAGTACTTC. This codes for CASSYGLQETQYF.

The chain carries TRBV7-9 and TRBJ1-2, with D possibly matching TRBD1 (6 bases). Germline CDR1 reads SEHNR; CDR2 reads FQNEAQ (reference sequence). The CDR3 consists of 15 residues. V was cut by 6 bases and J by 5 bases, with 19 bases left in between. CDR3 protein: CASRQQGLPGYGYTF. The CDR3 DNA reads as TGTGCCAGCAGACAACAGGGTCTTCCCGGATATGGCTACACCTTC.

The chain is built from TRBV6-1 and TRBJ2-3, with D hard to call. Between the trimmed V and J ends, which lost 0 bases and 0 bases, there was a span of 10 bases. This CDR3 is built from 16 residues. Germline loops: CDR1 MNHNS, CDR2 SASEGT. CDR3 nucleotide sequence: TGTGCCAGCAGTGAAGCGCGGCACCTAAGCACAGATACGCAGTATTTT. Translated: CASSEARHLSTDTQYF.

The chain joins TRBV3-1 (or the pseudogene TRBV3-2) to TRBJ2-3; 10 nucleotides align to TRBD2. Germline CDR1 reads LGHDT; CDR2 reads YNNKEL (reference sequence). The length of the CDR3 is 17 residues. V lost 4 bases and J lost 5; bases outside the gene matches: 12. The CDR3 loop reads CASSPLGTSGVVDTQYF. The CDR3 DNA reads as TGTGCCAGCAGCCCCCTCGGTACTAGCGGGGTCGTAGATACGCAGTATTTT.

Judged by abundance, this clone is medium-sized. V and J are TRBV30 and TRBJ1-5; 7 bases are a match to TRBD1. The CDR3 totals 12 residues. Germline-derived CDR1 and CDR2 are GTSNPN and SVGIG (reference sequence). The J segment lost 6 bases and the V segment lost 3 bases, leaving 2 bases of the junction unmatched. CDR3 sequence (DNA): TGTGCCTGGAGCAGGGGGGCTCAGCCCCAGCATTTT. It translates to CAWSRGAQPQHF.

The chain joins TRBV7-2 to TRBJ1-5; D is unresolved. CDR3 length: 14 amino acids. V lost 5 bases and J lost 1, with 9 bases in between. Looked up from germline, CDR1 is SGHTA and CDR2 is FQGNSA. CDR3: CASSIGGSNQPQHF. CDR3 nucleotides: TGTGCCAGCAGCATCGGAGGGAGCAATCAGCCCCAGCATTTT.

The chain has TRBV27 and TRBJ2-6, with no clear D. CDR1 and CDR2 from the germline V gene are MNHEY and SMNVEV (reference sequence). The V gene lost 0 bases and the J gene lost 6 bases, with 15 bases spanning the gap. The CDR3 has 17 amino acids. Here the CDR3 reads CASSLSVRSLLANVLTF. In DNA, the CDR3 is TGTGCCAGCAGTTTATCGGTCCGGTCCCTCCTGGCCAACGTCCTGACTTTC.

The chain joins TRBV7-2 to TRBJ1-1; D call uncertain. CDR3 size: 15 residues. The germline CDR1 and CDR2 sequences are SGHTA and FQGNSA. V was trimmed by 1 base and J by 0 bases, leaving 9 bases between them. The CDR3 sequence is CASSLGTNLNTEAFF. The CDR3 DNA follows: TGTGCCAGCAGCTTAGGTACTAACCTGAACACTGAAGCTTTCTTT.

This clone was observed a handful of times. The chain recombines TRBV18 with TRBJ2-4, with TRBD1 matching 7 bases. Germline CDR1 KGHSH, CDR2 LQKENI. The length of the CDR3 is 18 residues. The V and J ends lost 1 base and 4 bases, in that order; junction bases with no gene match: 13. The CDR3 DNA follows: TGTGCCAGCTCACCACTTTATATTGCAGGGGGATCTAAAAACATTCAGTACTTC. This sequence encodes CASSPLYIAGGSKNIQYF.

This chain links TRBV18 with TRBJ2-1; D might be TRBD2 (6 bases). From germline, CDR1 is KGHSH and CDR2 LQKENI. The CDR3 runs to 16 residues. V gave up 0 bases and J gave up 3 bases, with 12 bases separating them. The chain's CDR3 is CASSPPSGGRYNEQFF. The CDR3 DNA reads as TGTGCCAGCTCACCACCGTCCGGAGGGCGCTACAATGAGCAGTTCTTC.

The chain links TRBV19 to TRBJ1-6; 8 bases line up with TRBD1. CDR1 is LNHDA and CDR2 is SQIVND in the germline V gene (reference sequence). The junction had 2 bases not matched to a gene; V was cut back by 6 bases and J by 7 bases. The CDR3 loop spans 13 amino acids. DNA for the CDR3: TGTGCCAGTAGGACAGGGGAGAATTCACCCCTCCACTTT. Translation gives CASRTGENSPLHF.

J is TRBJ2-2 and V is TRBV7-2; 8 bases line up with TRBD1. Trimming cost V 6 bases and J 7 bases; bases outside gene matches: 7. CDR3 length equals 14 residues. In germline, CDR1 is SGHTA, CDR2 FQGNSA. The CDR3 bases are TGTGCCAGCAGGAGGGCAGGGGGCGTCGGGGAGCTGTTTTTT. Amino acid sequence: CASRRAGGVGELFF.

CDR3 sequence (DNA): TGCAGCGTGAACCAGGCAACAGATACGCAGTATTTT. Its protein is CSVNQATDTQYF. The V gene is TRBV29-1, the J gene TRBJ2-3; D call uncertain. V dropped 6 bases and J dropped 3 bases, with 10 bases sitting between them. Germline values: CDR1 SQVTM, CDR2 ANQGSEA. The CDR3 contains 12 residues.

This clone was found once. This sample includes further DNA sequences coding for the same CDR3. This chain connects TRBV5-5 to TRBJ2-7, with 14 bases that match TRBD2. This CDR3 spans 15 amino acids. V was clipped by 4 bases and J by 6 bases; unmatched bases: 6. Germline V lookup: CDR1 SGHKS, CDR2 YYEKEE (reference sequence). CDR3 bases: TGTGCCAGCAGCCTTGGACTAGCGGGAGGCGTCGAGCAGTACTTC. Translating it yields CASSLGLAGGVEQYF.

This clone occurred a few times. The V gene is TRBV7-2, the J gene TRBJ2-7, with TRBD1 as a possible D gene (6 bases). CDR3 size: 15 residues. The V end was cut by 4 bases, the J end by 6 bases, with 19 bases between. Germline-derived CDR1 and CDR2 are SGHTA and FQGNSA. The DNA of the CDR3 is TGTGCCAGCAGCTGGGGGTACAGGGATTGGGGCGAGCAGTACTTC. This encodes CASSWGYRDWGEQYF.

J is TRBJ1-6 and V is TRBV9, with a possible D match to TRBD1 (6 bases). V was trimmed by 0 bases and J by 3 bases, leaving 7 bases between them. This CDR3 contains 15 residues. CDR1 is SGDLS and CDR2 is YYNGEE in the germline V gene. CDR3 DNA: TGTGCCAGCAGCGTAGGCAGGGGCTATAATTCACCCCTCCACTTT. Its translation: CASSVGRGYNSPLHF.

This chain joins TRBV5-6 and TRBJ2-7, with 10 nucleotides matching TRBD1. The germline V gene has CDR1 SGHDT and CDR2 YYEEEE. The CDR3 runs to 15 residues. The J segment lost 1 base and the V segment lost 4 bases, leaving 5 bases of the junction unmatched. CDR3 sequence (DNA): TGTGCCAGCAGCCAGGGACAGGGGCATTCCTACGAGCAGTACTTC. This codes for CASSQGQGHSYEQYF.

This chain joins TRBV7-8 and TRBJ1-1; unclear D gene. This CDR3 has 14 amino acids. The V end lost 5 bases, the J end lost 4 bases, and 14 bases lay between the germline ends. Germline CDR1 is SGHVS and CDR2 is FQNEAQ. CDR3 bases: TGTGCCAGCAGCCTAGGCCTGGAGCTCACTGAAGCTTTCTTT. Encoded protein: CASSLGLELTEAFF.

This sequence joins TRBV4-3 and TRBJ1-3; D perhaps matches TRBD1 (6 bases). The V end lost 0 bases, the J end lost 1 base, and 10 bases lay between the germline ends. Germline assignment: CDR1 LGHNA and CDR2 YSLEER. This CDR3 is built from 16 residues. CDR3: CASSQDYRASGNTIYF. CDR3 nucleotide sequence: TGCGCCAGCAGCCAAGATTACAGGGCATCTGGAAACACCATATATTTT.